The rows below give T cell receptor beta chains drawn from one sample of a study of breast tumors, draining lymph nodes, adjacent tissues. TCRdb re-called the multiplex PCR reads with MiXCR, one entry per CDR3 protein. The sample lists around 70,000 distinct CDR3 sequences; roughly 44% were seen once. The sample taken for sequencing was breast tumor tissue. The receptors stem from a female donor with breast cancer. Some clones in this sample may be carry-over from other donors' samples. CDR3s include the opening cysteine and the closing phenylalanine or tryptophan.

v_gene	j_gene	CDR3aa
TRBV20-1	TRBJ1-2	CSAADRDRYNGYTF
TRBV7-6	TRBJ1-1	CASSSDTNTEAFF
TRBV19	TRBJ2-4	CASSLTTSNIPYF
TRBV9	TRBJ2-5	CASSVGSTLQETQYF
TRBV5-6	TRBJ2-7	CASSPDPGTENYEQYF
TRBV4-2	TRBJ2-1	CASSQVLAGNEQFF
TRBV7-9	TRBJ1-4	CASGLLQTNEKPFF
TRBV6-4	TRBJ2-3	CASSDLMRNTQYF
TRBV28	TRBJ2-7	CASSLGGGRASEQYF
TRBV7-9	TRBJ2-7	CASSRGLADAYEQYF
TRBV7-9	TRBJ2-7	CASSLAGGAVYEQYF
TRBV20-1	TRBJ1-1	CSAPTSTVNTEAFF
TRBV7-7	TRBJ2-7	CASSFRLAAEQYF
TRBV14	TRBJ2-1	CASSQPGTRLYNAQFF
TRBV4-1	TRBJ2-3	CASSQDFVECYVCTDTQYF
TRBV7-3	TRBJ1-2	CASSSGGGVRLNYGYTF
TRBV20-1	TRBJ1-6	CSASSQRVNSPLHF
TRBV14	TRBJ1-1	CASSPIRATEAFF
TRBV20-1	TRBJ1-2	CSASLARGFYGYTF
TRBV5-6	TRBJ1-5	CASSRTAANQHQHF
TRBV7-9	TRBJ2-5	CASSSGLAGPSETQYF
TRBV3-1	TRBJ2-2	CASSHYTTGELFF
TRBV29-1	TRBJ1-2	CSVVDGSALFYGCTF
TRBV12-3/TRBV12-4	TRBJ2-7	CASSSYRVPEFFQYF
TRBV20-1	TRBJ2-1	CSANWGQVGNEQFF
TRBV5-5	TRBJ1-2	CASSLLEGSYTF
TRBV5-6	TRBJ2-5	CAGTLGGGLETQYF
TRBV29-1	TRBJ2-7	CSTGTGGAEQYF
TRBV7-7	TRBJ2-5	CASSVDLQEETQYF
TRBV7-7	TRBJ2-5	CASSLGHGDETQNF
TRBV29-1	TRBJ2-1	CSVGSGGYNEQFF
TRBV6-6	TRBJ1-4	CASSYYSARGNEKLFF
TRBV11-2	TRBJ1-2	CASSMQGALLDSSGNTF
TRBV11-1	TRBJ2-7	CASSLNSLAGDEQCF
TRBV19	TRBJ2-1	CASSPSVAHNEQFF
TRBV20-1	TRBJ1-2	CSARDRGRGGGYTF
TRBV11-2	TRBJ1-3	CASSPSAGNTIYF
TRBV29-1	TRBJ2-7	CSGRYFGYEQYF
TRBV5-6	TRBJ2-7	CVSSFGRSEQYF
TRBV5-8	TRBJ2-5	CASSPGTSGGAAGKTQYF
TRBV20-1	TRBJ2-1	CSANIEVREQFF